These 16 T cell receptor beta chains came from one sample sequenced in a study of beta chain features in type 1 diabetes. Findings of the study overall: Type 1 diabetes patients showed a moderate but significant shortening of TCRB CDR3s in all four CD4+ subsets.

These receptors have no known antigen. The whole isolated RNA underwent reverse transcription, so sequencing captured expressed TCRB transcripts. Profiled with immunoSEQ multiplex PCR; TCRdb holds only in-frame clones, not every one. The sample carries roughly 150,000 clones, 8% to 9.5% recorded once. Sequencing was done on a sample of central memory CD4+ T cells from blood. These receptor sequences come from a woman between 18 and 30 years old with type 1 diabetes.

The V and J genes are TRBV28 and TRBJ2-7, with 13 bases lining up with TRBD2. Germline CDR1 MDHEN, CDR2 SYDVKM. V shed 6 bases and J 7 bases; nucleotides not matched to a gene: 6. The CDR3 spans 14 residues. The CDR3 is CASRTLAGGREQYF. The DNA for the CDR3 is TGTGCCAGCAGGACACTAGCGGGAGGGCGAGAGCAGTACTTC.

This clone was detected a few times. The V and J genes are TRBV5-1 and TRBJ1-1; 7 bases line up with TRBD1. Germline V lookup: CDR1 SGHRS, CDR2 YFSETQ. This CDR3 has 16 residues. The junction had 7 bases not matched to a gene; V was cut back by 0 bases and J by 2 bases. This CDR3 reads CASSLGTGSYNTEAFF. For the CDR3, the DNA is TGCGCCAGCAGCTTGGGGACAGGCTCCTACAACACTGAAGCTTTCTTT.

This clone was detected many times. The chain has TRBV6-6 and TRBJ2-7; D is unresolved. Germline lookup yields CDR1 MNHNY and CDR2 SVGAGI (reference sequence). The CDR3 is made up of 13 amino acids. The V gene lost 2 bases and the J gene lost 5 bases, with 10 bases spanning the gap. The CDR3 loop is CASSYLRSHEQYF. CDR3 nucleotides: TGTGCCAGCAGTTACCTGAGGAGCCACGAGCAGTACTTC.

This clone has only a few counts. V usage is TRBV29-1 and J usage is TRBJ2-1; perhaps TRBD2 as D (6 bases). Trimming cost V 3 bases and J 4 bases, with 16 bases left between them. Germline assignment: CDR1 SQVTM and CDR2 ANQGSEA. The CDR3 spans 15 residues. For the CDR3, the DNA is TGCAGCGTTGAGGGTTGGGGGGTGACTTACAATGAGCAGTTCTTC. It codes for CSVEGWGVTYNEQFF.

This chain links TRBV10-3 with TRBJ2-7; a possible D gene is TRBD2 (6 bases). This CDR3 has 14 amino acids. In germline, CDR1 is ENHRY, CDR2 SYGVKD. With 0 bases removed from V and 6 bases from J, the gap between germline ends came to 12 bases. CDR3 nucleotides: TGTGCCATCAGTGAGTCGACTCGGGGGATCGAGCAGTACTTC. This encodes CAISESTRGIEQYF.

A few counts support this clone. V and J are TRBV28 and TRBJ2-7; 14 bases fit TRBD2. V lost 4 bases, J lost 3 bases, and 8 bases stayed unmatched. The CDR3 extends over 17 amino acids. Germline values: CDR1 MDHEN, CDR2 SYDVKM. CDR3 sequence (DNA): TGTGCCAGCAGTTCCTCGACTAGCGGGAGGGCCCTCTACGAGCAGTACTTC. Translating it yields CASSSSTSGRALYEQYF.

The table lists this clone with a few counts. The chain carries TRBV4-1 and TRBJ2-6, with TRBD1 matching 7 bases. CDR3 length: 16 amino acids. V lost 1 base, J lost 3 bases, and 3 bases stayed unmatched. The V gene's germline CDR1 is MGHRA and CDR2 YSYEKL. CDR3 loop: CASSQVGQYGANVLTF. CDR3 DNA: TGCGCCAGCAGCCAAGTGGGACAGTATGGGGCCAACGTCCTGACTTTC.

This clone has just a few counts. This specimen includes other DNA sequences encoding the same CDR3. CDR3 nucleotide sequence: TGTGCCAGTAGTATAGATCGTGGGGGGAATCAGCCCCAGCATTTT. Translation gives CASSIDRGGNQPQHF. This chain uses TRBV19 with TRBJ1-5, with a weak D call TRBD1 (5 bases). V shed 0 bases and J shed 4 bases, with 10 bases lying between them. Germline CDR1 and CDR2: LNHDA and SQIVND (reference sequence). The CDR3 runs 15 residues.

This chain uses TRBV18 with TRBJ1-2; the D is unclear. There are 15 residues in the CDR3. V lost 3 bases and J 5 bases, leaving 16 bases between the germline ends. Germline CDR1 and CDR2: KGHSH and LQKENI. CDR3: CASSPPASRMYGYTF. In DNA, the CDR3 is TGTGCCAGCTCACCCCCAGCCTCGCGGATGTATGGCTACACCTTC.

The chain uses TRBV4-3 and TRBJ1-6, with D uncertain. The germline V gene encodes CDR1 LGHNA and CDR2 YSLEER. This CDR3 spans 15 amino acids. V lost 0 bases and J lost 8, with 11 bases in between. This CDR3 reads CASSQDGGLDSPLHF. The CDR3 nucleotides are TGCGCCAGCAGCCAAGATGGAGGGCTCGATTCACCCCTCCACTTT.

V is TRBV28 and J is TRBJ2-3; TRBD1 aligns across 9 bases. The germline CDR1 and CDR2 sequences are MDHEN and SYDVKM. V trimming: 5 bases; J trimming: 6 bases; junction bases outside the gene matches: 15. This CDR3 contains 17 residues. CDR3 sequence reads: CASSRQPGTGYRDTQYF. The DNA of the CDR3 is TGTGCCAGCAGTCGCCAACCCGGGACAGGGTATAGGGATACGCAGTATTTT.

This clone was observed many times. The chain is built from TRBV23-1 and TRBJ1-5; D perhaps matches TRBD1 (5 bases). TRBV23-1 is sorted into the ORF group, with uncertain function. There are 12 residues in the CDR3. V was shortened by 5 bases and J by 5 bases, with 7 bases between the two germline ends. The chain's CDR3 is CASSKGDQPQHF. CDR3 nucleotides: TGCGCCAGCAGTAAAGGGGATCAGCCCCAGCATTTT.

This sequence joins TRBV29-1 and TRBJ2-5; D remains ambiguous. The J call may be faulty, since TRBJ2-7 better matches the DNA end. Germline-derived CDR1 and CDR2 are SQVTM and ANQGSEA. This CDR3 has 12 residues. The CDR3 DNA reads TGCAGCGTTGTTCTATTCTCCTACGAGCAGTACTTC. This codes for CSVVLFSYEQYF.

The chain has TRBV4-1 and TRBJ2-1; possibly TRBD1 for D (6 bases). CDR1 and CDR2 from the germline V gene are MGHRA and YSYEKL. The germline V and J ends were trimmed by 1 base and 3 bases, with 10 bases remaining between them. There are 15 residues in the CDR3. This chain's CDR3 is CASSQVGTSYNEQFF. In DNA form, the CDR3 reads TGCGCCAGCAGCCAAGTCGGGACAAGCTACAATGAGCAGTTCTTC.

In its sample, this clone was seen a few times. This sequence joins TRBV6-5 and TRBJ2-1; possibly TRBD2 for D (6 bases). Per the germline V gene, CDR1 is MNHEY and CDR2 is SVGAGI. The V end lost 2 bases, the J end lost 0 bases, and 8 bases lay between the germline ends. CDR3 size: 15 residues. The CDR3 spells CASSYGTYSYNEQFF. The CDR3 DNA is TGTGCCAGCAGTTACGGGACTTACTCCTACAATGAGCAGTTCTTC.

In its sample, this clone was seen a few times. V and J are TRBV7-6 and TRBJ1-5; TRBD1 matches 7 bases. V shed 0 bases, J shed 10 bases, and the junction held 9 bases outside the gene matches. Germline V gene data show CDR1 as SGHVS and CDR2 as FNYEAQ. CDR3 size: 15 residues. This CDR3 reads CASSLATGKVYPQHF. The DNA for the CDR3 is TGTGCCAGCAGCTTAGCGACAGGGAAGGTTTATCCCCAGCATTTT. The variable domain in full, completed from reference TRBV7-6 and TRBJ1-5, reads GAGVSQSPRYKVTKRGQDVALRCDPISGHVSLYWYRQALGQGPEFLTYFNYEAQQDKSGLPNDRFSAERPEGSISTLTIQRTEQRDSAMYRCASSLATGKVYPQHFGDGTRLSIL.